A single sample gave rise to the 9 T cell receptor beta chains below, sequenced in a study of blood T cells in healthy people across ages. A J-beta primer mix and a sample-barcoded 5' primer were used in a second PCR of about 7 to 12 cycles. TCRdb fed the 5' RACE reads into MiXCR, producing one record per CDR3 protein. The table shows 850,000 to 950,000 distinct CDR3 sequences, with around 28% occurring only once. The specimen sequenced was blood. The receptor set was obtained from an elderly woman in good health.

CDR3 nucleotides: TGTGCCAGCACCTTGAGCGGGAAGTACAATGAGCAGTACTTC. As protein: CASTLSGKYNEQYF. This chain uses TRBV12-3 or TRBV12-4 with TRBJ2-1, with 7 bases matching TRBD2. TRBJ2-7 matches the DNA end more closely, so the J call is doubtful. This CDR3 is built from 14 residues.

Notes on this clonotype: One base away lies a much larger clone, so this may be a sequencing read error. CDR3 protein: CASSGGRQGYEQYF. As DNA, the CDR3 is TGTGCCAGCAGCGGAGGGAGGCAGGGCTACGAGCAGTACTTC. The chain recombines TRBV9 with TRBJ2-7; a weak D match, TRBD2 (6 bases). The ends were cut back, 3 bases at V and 3 bases at J, with 13 bases in the middle. The germline gives CDR1 SGDLS, CDR2 YYNGEE. CDR3 length equals 14 residues.

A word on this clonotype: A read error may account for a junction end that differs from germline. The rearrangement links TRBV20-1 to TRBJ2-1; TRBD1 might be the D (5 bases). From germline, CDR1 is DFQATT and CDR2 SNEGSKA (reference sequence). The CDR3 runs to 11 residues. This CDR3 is CRARDSYEQFF. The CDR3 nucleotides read TGCAGGGCTAGAGACAGCTACGAGCAGTTCTTC.

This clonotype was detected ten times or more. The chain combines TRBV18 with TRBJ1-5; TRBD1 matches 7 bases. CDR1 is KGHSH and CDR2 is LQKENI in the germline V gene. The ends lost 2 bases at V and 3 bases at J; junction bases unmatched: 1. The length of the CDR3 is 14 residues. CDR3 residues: CASSPGTDNQPQHF. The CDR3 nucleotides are TGTGCCAGCTCACCAGGGACAGACAATCAGCCCCAGCATTTT.

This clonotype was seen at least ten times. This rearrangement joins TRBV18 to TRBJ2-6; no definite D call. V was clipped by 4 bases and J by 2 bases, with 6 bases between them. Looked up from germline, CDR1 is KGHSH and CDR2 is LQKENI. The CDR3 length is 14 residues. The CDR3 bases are TGTGCCAGCTCACAGGGAACTGGGGCCAACGTCCTGACTTTC. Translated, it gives CASSQGTGANVLTF.

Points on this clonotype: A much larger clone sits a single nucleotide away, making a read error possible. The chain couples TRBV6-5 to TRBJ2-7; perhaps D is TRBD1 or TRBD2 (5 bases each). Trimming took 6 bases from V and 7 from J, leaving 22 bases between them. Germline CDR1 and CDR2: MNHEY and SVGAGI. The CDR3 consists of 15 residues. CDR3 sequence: CASSRRDLPTNEQYF. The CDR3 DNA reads TGTGCCAGCAGCCGCCGGGACCTACCGACCAATGAGCAGTACTTC.

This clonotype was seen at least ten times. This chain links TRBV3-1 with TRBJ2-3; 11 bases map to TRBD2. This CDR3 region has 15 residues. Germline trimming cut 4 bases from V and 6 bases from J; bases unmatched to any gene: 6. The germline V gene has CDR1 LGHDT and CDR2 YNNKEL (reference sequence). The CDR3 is CASSRPSGGRDTQYF. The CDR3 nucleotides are TGTGCCAGCAGCCGCCCTAGCGGGGGGCGCGATACGCAGTATTTT.

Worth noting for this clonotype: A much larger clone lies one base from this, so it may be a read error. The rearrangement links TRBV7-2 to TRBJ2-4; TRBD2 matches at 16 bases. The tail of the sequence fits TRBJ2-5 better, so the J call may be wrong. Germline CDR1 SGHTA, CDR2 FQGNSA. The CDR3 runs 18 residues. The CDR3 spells CASSSPGLAGGHRETQYF. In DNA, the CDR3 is TGTGCCAGCAGCTCCCCGGGACTAGCGGGGGGGCATAGGGAGACCCAGTACTTC.

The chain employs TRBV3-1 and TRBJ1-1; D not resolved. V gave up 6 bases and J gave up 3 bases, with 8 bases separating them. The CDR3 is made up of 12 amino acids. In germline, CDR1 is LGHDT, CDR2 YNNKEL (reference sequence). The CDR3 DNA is TGTGCCAGCAGTCCTAAATACACTGAAGCTTTCTTT. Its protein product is CASSPKYTEAFF.